The rows below give T cell receptor beta chains drawn from one sample of a study of beta chain features in type 1 diabetes. TCRdb's copy holds only in-frame clones and misses some; the assay was immunoSEQ multiplex PCR. Among about 130,000 clones, around 8.7% were seen once, and the ten largest hold approximately 0.68%. Material: central memory CD4+ T cells from blood. All receptors derive from a man younger than 35 in good health. The CDR3 runs from the conserved cysteine through the conserved F or W. D genes are given only for firm matches. Not all rows give a size; the values are once, few, many and, for expanded clones, a class.

TRBD1,TRBJ2-6,TRBV4-3,few,CASSQTHRGTGANVLTF,TGCGCCAGCAGCCAAACCCACAGGGGAACTGGGGCCAACGTCCTGACTTTC
.,TRBJ2-7,TRBV7-8,.,CASSLGSSSYEQYF,TGTGCCAGCAGCCTCGGGAGTAGCTCCTACGAGCAGTACTTC
.,TRBJ2-7,TRBV10-3,.,CAIRTPQGNYEQYF,TGTGCCATCAGAACCCCACAGGGTAACTACGAGCAGTACTTC
.,TRBJ2-7,TRBV6-1,.,CASSPGDYEQYF,TGTGCCAGCAGTCCGGGAGATTACGAGCAGTACTTC
TRBD2,TRBJ2-1,TRBV5-1,.,CASTRLAGGPNEQFF,TGCGCCAGCACCAGACTAGCGGGGGGGCCCAATGAGCAGTTCTTC
TRBD2,TRBJ2-5,TRBV7-2,few,CASSLVASGSQETQYF,TGTGCCAGCAGCTTAGTGGCTAGCGGATCTCAAGAGACCCAGTACTTC
.,TRBJ1-2,TRBV27,.,CASSFRARSGYTF,TGTGCCAGCAGTTTCAGGGCGAGGTCGGGCTACACCTTC
.,TRBJ1-5,TRBV4-3,.,CASSQNSQNSNQPQHF,TGCGCCAGCAGCCAGAATTCACAGAATAGCAATCAGCCCCAGCATTTT
TRBD2,TRBJ2-5,TRBV5-4,.,CASSQGIGTSTQETQYF,TGCGCCAGCAGCCAAGGAATCGGGACTAGCACACAAGAGACCCAGTACTTC
TRBD1,TRBJ2-3,TRBV7-2,.,CASSLDRDRGIHTQYF,TGTGCCAGCAGCTTAGACCGGGACAGGGGTATTCATACGCAGTATTTT
TRBD2,TRBJ2-3,TRBV29-1,.,CSVLFGSGGYTDTQYF,TGCAGCGTTTTGTTCGGGAGCGGGGGGTACACAGATACGCAGTATTTT
TRBD2,TRBJ2-1,TRBV5-4,.,CASSFSGGPNEQFF,TGTGCCAGCAGCTTTAGCGGGGGGCCCAATGAGCAGTTCTTC
.,TRBJ2-7,TRBV7-9,few,CASSPGTVVSDSYEQYF,TGTGCCAGCAGCCCGGGGACTGTGGTTTCGGACTCCTACGAGCAGTACTTC
.,TRBJ1-1,TRBV2,.,CASSDRLNTEAFF,TGTGCCAGCAGTGACAGGCTGAACACTGAAGCTTTCTTT
.,TRBJ1-1,TRBV11-2,.,CASSLGLQTTEAFF,TGTGCCAGCAGCTTAGGACTCCAGACGACTGAAGCTTTCTTT
TRBD1,TRBJ2-5,TRBV29-1,many,CSVDLRDRDETQYF,TGCAGCGTTGACCTCCGGGACAGGGATGAGACCCAGTACTTC
.,TRBJ1-5,TRBV4-1,few,CASSQTSQGYNQPQHF,TGCGCCAGCAGCCAAACAAGTCAGGGATACAATCAGCCCCAGCATTTT
TRBD2,TRBJ2-7,TRBV29-1,few,CSVEGRSGGAGEQYF,TGCAGCGTTGAAGGTCGGAGCGGGGGGGCCGGCGAGCAGTACTTC
.,TRBJ2-5,TRBV6-1,.,CATDRSGKETQYF,TGTGCCACTGACAGGTCTGGGAAAGAGACCCAGTACTTC
.,TRBJ2-7,TRBV7-9,few,CASSLARQGGRSYEQYF,TGTGCCAGCAGCTTAGCGCGTCAGGGTGGCCGATCTTACGAGCAGTACTTC
TRBD2,TRBJ2-3,TRBV14,many,CASSQGWEGTQYF,TGTGCCAGCAGCCAAGGCTGGGAGGGTACGCAGTATTTT
TRBD1,TRBJ2-1,TRBV5-1,few,CASIGQGAYNEQFF,TGCGCCAGCATCGGACAGGGGGCCTACAATGAGCAGTTCTTC
TRBD1,TRBJ1-2,TRBV14,.,CASSQARQGAVGYTF,TGTGCCAGCAGCCAAGCAAGACAGGGGGCAGTTGGCTACACCTTC
.,TRBJ2-1,TRBV7-2,.,CASSPQEVGEQFF,TGTGCCAGCAGCCCTCAGGAGGTGGGGGAGCAGTTCTTC
.,TRBJ2-5,TRBV7-8,few,CASSLQAGAQETQYF,TGTGCCAGCAGCCTTCAGGCGGGGGCTCAAGAGACCCAGTACTTC
.,TRBJ2-2,TRBV19,.,CASITTNTGELFF,TGTGCCAGTATCACAACGAACACCGGGGAGCTGTTTTTT
.,TRBJ2-7,TRBV30,.,CAWAPRDEQYF,TGTGCCTGGGCCCCGCGGGACGAGCAGTACTTC
TRBD2,TRBJ2-7,TRBV7-8,.,CASSLKLAGGYEQYF,TGTGCCAGCAGCTTAAAACTAGCGGGGGGCTACGAGCAGTACTTC
.,TRBJ2-5,TRBV7-6,.,CASSGGLDETQYF,TGTGCCAGCAGCGGCGGGCTAGATGAGACCCAGTACTTC
.,TRBJ1-6,TRBV6-5,once,CATRSWGDNSPLHF,TGTGCCACACGCTCATGGGGGGATAATTCACCCCTCCACTTT
.,TRBJ1-2,TRBV6-6,few,CASSYEGWAGYTF,TGTGCCAGCAGTTACGAGGGCTGGGCTGGCTACACCTTC
TRBD2,TRBJ2-7,TRBV19,few,CASSIMRETSYEQYF,TGTGCCAGTAGTATTATGCGGGAGACCTCCTACGAGCAGTACTTC
TRBD1,TRBJ2-5,TRBV5-4,few,CASTKTGVQETQYF,TGTGCCAGCACCAAGACAGGGGTCCAAGAGACCCAGTACTTC
.,TRBJ2-6,TRBV5-6,.,CASSFDLPGSGANVLTF,TGTGCCAGCAGCTTTGACCTACCAGGCTCTGGGGCCAACGTCCTGACTTTC
TRBD2,TRBJ2-1,TRBV5-4,few,CASSLGLAGGADEQFF,TGTGCCAGCAGCTTGGGACTAGCGGGGGGGGCCGATGAGCAGTTCTTC
TRBD2,TRBJ2-7,TRBV6-5,few,CASRPGLAVKHEQYF,TGTGCCAGCAGGCCGGGACTAGCGGTCAAGCACGAGCAGTACTTC
TRBD1,TRBJ1-5,TRBV7-6,.,CASSSHNRGRQPQHF,TGTGCCAGCAGCTCGCATAACAGGGGGCGTCAGCCCCAGCATTTT
.,TRBJ1-2,TRBV29-1,few,CSVEQGIYGYTF,TGCAGCGTTGAACAGGGAATCTATGGCTACACCTTC
.,TRBJ2-7,TRBV6-6,.,CASSQEGSYEQYF,TGTGCCAGCAGTCAGGAGGGGTCCTACGAGCAGTACTTC
TRBD1,TRBJ1-2,TRBV5-1,.,CASSWTGGSGYGYTF,TGCGCCAGCAGCTGGACAGGGGGCAGCGGCTATGGCTACACCTTC
TRBD1,TRBJ2-7,TRBV18,few,CASSPGQSYEQYF,TGTGCCAGCTCACCGGGACAGTCCTACGAGCAGTACTTC
TRBD1,TRBJ2-3,TRBV5-4,few,CASSLQTGIDTDTQYF,TGTGCCAGCAGCTTACAGACAGGGATCGACACAGATACGCAGTATTTT
TRBD2,TRBJ2-3,TRBV5-4,few,CASSPGTSRDTDTQYF,TGTGCCAGCAGCCCAGGGACTAGCCGAGACACAGATACGCAGTATTTT
TRBD1,TRBJ2-3,TRBV5-1,.,CASSVDPGQATDTQYF,TGCGCCAGCAGCGTAGATCCGGGACAGGCCACAGATACGCAGTATTTT
TRBD1,TRBJ2-7,TRBV9,few,CASSPGQEPYEQYF,TGTGCCAGCAGCCCCGGACAGGAGCCCTACGAGCAGTACTTC
.,TRBJ2-6,TRBV13,many,CASSLVRKGETGANVLTF,TGTGCCAGCAGCTTAGTGCGAAAGGGGGAAACTGGGGCCAACGTCCTGACTTTC
TRBD1,TRBJ1-5,TRBV14,many,CASSPQGAGQPQHF,TGTGCCAGCAGCCCACAGGGGGCCGGTCAGCCCCAGCATTTT
TRBD1,TRBJ2-2,TRBV30,few,CAWLRDRVPGELFF,TGTGCCTGGCTCCGGGACAGGGTTCCCGGGGAGCTGTTTTTT